This entry features one T cell receptor (beta chain) sequence. Its antigen is not identified. This specimen comes from a study of T cell responses to AZD1222 COVID-19 vaccine. Findings and limits, study-wide: No repertoire was sampled before or during the peak T cell response, only after it. White British donors predominated, females outnumbered males, and clonal diversity was possibly underestimated.

Produced via immunoSEQ multiplex PCR; TCRdb's table is partial and in-frame only. The sample contains under 95,000 clones, around nine tenths of which appear only once. The CDR3 is 19 amino acids. Trimming took 1 base from V and 1 from J, leaving 17 bases between them. Germline loops: CDR1 LGHNA, CDR2 YNFKEQ. This TCR derives from an adult who received the AZD1222 COVID-19 vaccine. The gene calls are TRBV4-2 and TRBJ1-6; D perhaps matches TRBD1 (5 bases). Sequences were derived from peripheral blood, sampled 28 days after the second AZD1222 dose. In DNA form, the CDR3 reads TGTGCCAGCAGCCAAGTCTGGGGGTCGGTTGGATCCTATAATTCACCCCTCCACTTT. Translated, it gives CASSQVWGSVGSYNSPLHF.